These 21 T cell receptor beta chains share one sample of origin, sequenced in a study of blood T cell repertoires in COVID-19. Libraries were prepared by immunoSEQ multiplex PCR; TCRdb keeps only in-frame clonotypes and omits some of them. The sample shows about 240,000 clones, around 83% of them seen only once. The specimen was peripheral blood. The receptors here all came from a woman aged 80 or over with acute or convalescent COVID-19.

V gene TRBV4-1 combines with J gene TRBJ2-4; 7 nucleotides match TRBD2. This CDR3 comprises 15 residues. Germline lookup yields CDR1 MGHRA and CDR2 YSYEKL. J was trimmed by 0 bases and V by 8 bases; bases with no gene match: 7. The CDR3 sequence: CASAGVFLAKNIQYF. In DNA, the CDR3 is TGCGCCAGCGCGGGGGTATTTCTAGCCAAAAACATTCAGTACTTC.

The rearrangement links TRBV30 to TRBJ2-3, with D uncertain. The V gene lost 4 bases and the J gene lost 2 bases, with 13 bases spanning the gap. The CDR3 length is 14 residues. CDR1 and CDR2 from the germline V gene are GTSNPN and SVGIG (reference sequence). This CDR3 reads CAWNYVRITDTQYF. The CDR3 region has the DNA TGTGCCTGGAATTACGTCAGAATCACAGATACGCAGTATTTT.

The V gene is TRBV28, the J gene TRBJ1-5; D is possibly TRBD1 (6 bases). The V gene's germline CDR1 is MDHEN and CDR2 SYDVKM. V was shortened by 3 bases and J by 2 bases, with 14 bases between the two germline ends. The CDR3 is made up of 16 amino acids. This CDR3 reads CASSFARGGGNQPQHF. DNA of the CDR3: TGTGCCAGCAGTTTCGCCCGAGGGGGGGGCAATCAGCCCCAGCATTTT.

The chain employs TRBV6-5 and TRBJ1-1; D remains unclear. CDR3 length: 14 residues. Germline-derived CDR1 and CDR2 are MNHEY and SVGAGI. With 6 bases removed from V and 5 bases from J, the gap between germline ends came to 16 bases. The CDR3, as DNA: TGTGCCAGCAGGGATTTTCCACCCGGGACTGAAGCTTTCTTT. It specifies CASRDFPPGTEAFF.

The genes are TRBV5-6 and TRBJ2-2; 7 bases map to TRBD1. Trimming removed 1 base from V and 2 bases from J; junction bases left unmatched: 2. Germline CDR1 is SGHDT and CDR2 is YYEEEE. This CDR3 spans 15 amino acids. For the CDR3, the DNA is TGTGCCAGCAGCTTGAGGGGGCCCAACACCGGGGAGCTGTTTTTT. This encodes CASSLRGPNTGELFF. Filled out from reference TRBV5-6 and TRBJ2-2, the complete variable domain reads DAGVTQSPTHLIKTRGQQVTLRCSPKSGHDTVSWYQQALGQGPQFIFQYYEEEERQRGNFPDRFSGHQFPNYSSELNVNALLLGDSALYLCASSLRGPNTGELFFGEGSRLTVL.

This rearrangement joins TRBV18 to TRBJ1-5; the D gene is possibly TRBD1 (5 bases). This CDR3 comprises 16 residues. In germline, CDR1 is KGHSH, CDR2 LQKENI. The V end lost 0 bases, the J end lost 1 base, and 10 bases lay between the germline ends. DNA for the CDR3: TGTGCCAGCTCACCACCTTCAGGGAGGAGCAATCAGCCCCAGCATTTT. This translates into CASSPPSGRSNQPQHF.

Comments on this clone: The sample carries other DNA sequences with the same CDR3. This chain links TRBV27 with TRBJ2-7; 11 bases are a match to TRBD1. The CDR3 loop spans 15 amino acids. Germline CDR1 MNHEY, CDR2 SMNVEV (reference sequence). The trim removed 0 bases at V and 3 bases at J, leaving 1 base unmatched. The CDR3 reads CASSLSGTGGYEQYF. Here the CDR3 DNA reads TGTGCCAGCAGTTTATCCGGGACAGGGGGCTACGAGCAGTACTTC.

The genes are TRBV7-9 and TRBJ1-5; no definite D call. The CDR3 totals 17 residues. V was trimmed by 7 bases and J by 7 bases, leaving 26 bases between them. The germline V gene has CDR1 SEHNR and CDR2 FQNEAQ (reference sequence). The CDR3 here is CASTYLTLEADRQPQHF. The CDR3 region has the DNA TGTGCCAGCACCTACCTCACCCTTGAGGCGGATAGGCAGCCCCAGCATTTT.

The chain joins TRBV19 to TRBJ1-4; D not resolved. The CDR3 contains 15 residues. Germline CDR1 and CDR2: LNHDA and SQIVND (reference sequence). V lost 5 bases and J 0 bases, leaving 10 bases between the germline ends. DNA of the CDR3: TGTGCCAGTAGTCTTTTTGGCACAACTAATGAAAAACTGTTTTTT. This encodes CASSLFGTTNEKLFF. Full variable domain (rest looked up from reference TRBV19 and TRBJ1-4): DGGITQSPKYLFRKEGQNVTLSCEQNLNHDAMYWYRQDPGQGLRLIYYSQIVNDFQKGDIAEGYSVSREKKESFPLTVTSAQKNPTAFYLCASSLFGTTNEKLFFGSGTQLSVL.

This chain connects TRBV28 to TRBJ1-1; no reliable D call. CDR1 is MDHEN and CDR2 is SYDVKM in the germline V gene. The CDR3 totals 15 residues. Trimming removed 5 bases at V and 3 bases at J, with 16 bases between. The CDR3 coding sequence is TGTGCCAGCAGTATGGAGGTAGCGTGGGACACTGAAGCTTTCTTT. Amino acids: CASSMEVAWDTEAFF.

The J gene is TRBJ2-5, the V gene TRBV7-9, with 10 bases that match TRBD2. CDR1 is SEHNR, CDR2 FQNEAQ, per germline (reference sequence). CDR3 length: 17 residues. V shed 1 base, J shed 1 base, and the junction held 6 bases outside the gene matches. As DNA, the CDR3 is TGTGCCAGCAGCTTAGGTGATAGCGGGGGGAGCCAAGAGACCCAGTACTTC. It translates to CASSLGDSGGSQETQYF.

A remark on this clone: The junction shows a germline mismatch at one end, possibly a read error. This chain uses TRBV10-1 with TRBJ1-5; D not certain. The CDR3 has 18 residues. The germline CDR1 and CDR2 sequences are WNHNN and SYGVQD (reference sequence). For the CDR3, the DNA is TGCGCCAGCAGTGAGTCATGGCGGGCAGAGATTAGCAATCAGTCCCAGCATTTT. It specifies CASSESWRAEISNQSQHF.

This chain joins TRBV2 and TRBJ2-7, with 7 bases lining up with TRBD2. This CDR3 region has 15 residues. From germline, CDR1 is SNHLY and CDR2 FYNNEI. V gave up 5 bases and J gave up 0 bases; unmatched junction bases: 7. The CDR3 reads CASSSERDPSYEQYF. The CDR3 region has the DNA TGTGCCAGCAGTTCAGAGCGGGATCCCTCCTACGAGCAGTACTTC.

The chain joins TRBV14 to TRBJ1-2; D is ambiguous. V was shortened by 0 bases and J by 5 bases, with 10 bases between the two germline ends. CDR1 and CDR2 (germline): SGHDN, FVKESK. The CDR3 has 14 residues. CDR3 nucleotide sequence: TGTGCCAGCAGCCAAGAGTACACCCCTTATGGCTACACCTTC. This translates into CASSQEYTPYGYTF.

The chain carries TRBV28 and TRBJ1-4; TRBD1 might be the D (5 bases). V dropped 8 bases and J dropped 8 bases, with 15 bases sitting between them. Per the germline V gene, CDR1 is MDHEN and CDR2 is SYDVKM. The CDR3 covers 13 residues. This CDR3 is CASGLGPKEKLFF. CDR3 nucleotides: TGTGCCAGCGGGCTGGGGCCCAAGGAAAAACTGTTTTTT.

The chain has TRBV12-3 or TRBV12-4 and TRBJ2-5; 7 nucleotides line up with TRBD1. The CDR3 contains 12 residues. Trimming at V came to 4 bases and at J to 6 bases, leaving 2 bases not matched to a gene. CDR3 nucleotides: TGTGCCAGCAGTTCAGGGGGAAAGACCCAGTACTTC. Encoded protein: CASSSGGKTQYF.

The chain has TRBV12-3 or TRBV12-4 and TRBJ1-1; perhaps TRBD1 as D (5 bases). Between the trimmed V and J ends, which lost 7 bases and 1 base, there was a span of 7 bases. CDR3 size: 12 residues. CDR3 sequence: CASIQGNTEAFF. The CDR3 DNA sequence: TGTGCCAGCATCCAGGGGAACACTGAAGCTTTCTTT.

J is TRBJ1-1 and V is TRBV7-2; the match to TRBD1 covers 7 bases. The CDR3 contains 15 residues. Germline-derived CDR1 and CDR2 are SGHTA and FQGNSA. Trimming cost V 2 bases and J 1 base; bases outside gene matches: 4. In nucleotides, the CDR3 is TGTGCCAGCAGCTTACCCGGGACAGCGAACACTGAAGCTTTCTTT. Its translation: CASSLPGTANTEAFF.

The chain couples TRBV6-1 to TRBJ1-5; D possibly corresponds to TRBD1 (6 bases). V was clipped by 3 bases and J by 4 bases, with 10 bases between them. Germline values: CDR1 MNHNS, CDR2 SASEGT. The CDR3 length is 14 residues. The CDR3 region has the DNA TGTGCCAGCAGTGAGGGGACATATAATCAGCCCCAGCATTTT. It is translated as CASSEGTYNQPQHF.

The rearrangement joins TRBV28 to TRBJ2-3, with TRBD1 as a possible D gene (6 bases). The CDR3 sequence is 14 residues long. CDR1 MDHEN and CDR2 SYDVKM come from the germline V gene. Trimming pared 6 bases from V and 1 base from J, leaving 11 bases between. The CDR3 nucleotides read TGTGCCAGCAGCCCAGGACAGCGCACAGATACGCAGTATTTT. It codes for CASSPGQRTDTQYF.

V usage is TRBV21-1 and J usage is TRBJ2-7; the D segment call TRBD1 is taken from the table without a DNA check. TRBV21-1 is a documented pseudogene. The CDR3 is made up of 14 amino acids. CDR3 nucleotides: TGTGCCAGCAGCACACAGGGGTCTCCCTACGAGCAGTACTTC. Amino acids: CASSTQGSPYEQYF.